These 5 T cell receptor beta chains were sequenced from one sample in a study of cytomegalovirus exposure and HLA in healthy donors. Assay used: immunoSEQ multiplex PCR; TCRdb lists only in-frame clones, some missing. Among about 120,000 clones listed, roughly 89% were seen once. Sequencing used PBMCs. The receptors come from a woman aged 18-35 years in good health and CMV-seronegative.

This chain uses TRBV27 with TRBJ1-6; 12 nucleotides match TRBD1. The junction had 6 bases not matched to a gene; V was cut back by 5 bases and J by 10 bases. CDR1 is MNHEY and CDR2 is SMNVEV in the germline V gene (reference sequence). This CDR3 has 15 amino acids. Here the CDR3 DNA reads TGTGCCAGCAGTCCTGGGACAGGGGGCTGGTCACCCCTCCACTTT. Translating it yields CASSPGTGGWSPLHF.

The V gene is TRBV13, the J gene TRBJ1-1; TRBD1 is a possible D gene (6 bases). Trimming stripped 1 base from V and 0 bases from J, with 12 bases between. Germline CDR1 reads PRHDT; CDR2 reads FYEKMQ (reference sequence). The CDR3 runs to 16 residues. CDR3 in amino acids: CASSLDIGGLNTEAFF. CDR3 bases: TGTGCCAGCAGCTTAGATATAGGGGGATTGAACACTGAAGCTTTCTTT. The full variable domain, in which reference TRBV13 and TRBJ1-1 provide the parts outside the CDR3, is AAGVIQSPRHLIKEKRETATLKCYPIPRHDTVYWYQQGPGQDPQFLISFYEKMQSDKGSIPDRFSAQQFSDYHSELNMSSLELGDSALYFCASSLDIGGLNTEAFFGQGTRLTVV.

The chain uses TRBV7-9 and TRBJ1-4; D might be TRBD1 (5 bases). There are 14 residues in the CDR3. Germline CDR1 is SEHNR and CDR2 is FQNEAQ (reference sequence). V lost 5 bases and J 8 bases, leaving 15 bases between the germline ends. The CDR3 DNA is TGTGCCAGCAGCCGACAGAACTTGAAGGAAAAACTGTTTTTT. Translating gives CASSRQNLKEKLFF.

This clone came up a few times. The chain joins TRBV19 to TRBJ1-3; D gene unclear. Deletions cut 6 bases from V and 0 bases from J, with 12 bases between. Germline CDR1 reads LNHDA; CDR2 reads SQIVND (reference sequence). This CDR3 region has 15 residues. CDR3 nucleotides: TGTGCCAGTAGATCTTTTGGGAGCTCTGGAAACACCATATATTTT. Translated, it gives CASRSFGSSGNTIYF.

V is TRBV13 and J is TRBJ1-1; 9 bases match TRBD1. The ends lost 5 bases at V and 5 bases at J; junction bases unmatched: 6. This CDR3 spans 14 amino acids. CDR1 and CDR2 from the germline V gene are PRHDT and FYEKMQ (reference sequence). CDR3 residues: CASSPTGQGTEAFF. The CDR3 DNA follows: TGTGCCAGCAGCCCGACGGGACAGGGAACTGAAGCTTTCTTT.